A selection of T cell receptor beta chains follows, all from one sample in a study of cytomegalovirus exposure and HLA in healthy donors. Here immunoSEQ multiplex PCR was the method, and the copy in TCRdb shows in-frame clones only, minus some. The sample lists roughly 120,000 clones; 94% were seen once. Sequenced material: PBMCs. The receptors were sampled from a woman between 18 and 29 years old in good health and CMV-seronegative. Each CDR3 is given with its conserved first and last residue. The order of the fields is clone size, D gene, V gene, J gene, CDR3 length, CDR3 DNA, CDR3 protein. D genes are given only for firm matches. Clone sizes are given selectively: once, few, many, or a class where the clone is expanded.

clone_size: NA
d_call: NA
v_call: TRBV30
j_call: TRBJ1-4
cdr3_length: 14
cdr3_nt: TGTGCCTGGAGAACTTCTGGAGCTAATGAAAAACTGTTTTTT
cdr3_aa: CAWRTSGANEKLFF

clone_size: once
d_call: NA
v_call: TRBV9
j_call: TRBJ1-5
cdr3_length: 21
cdr3_nt: TGTGCCAGCAGCGTAGGGCTAAGCGGGGTGAAGGAGGGGGGAAGCAATCAGCCCCAGCATTTT
cdr3_aa: CASSVGLSGVKEGGSNQPQHF

clone_size: NA
d_call: NA
v_call: TRBV28
j_call: TRBJ1-2
cdr3_length: 13
cdr3_nt: TGTGCCAGCAGGCCCCGGGGGAGGGGTGGCTACACCTTC
cdr3_aa: CASRPRGRGGYTF

clone_size: NA
d_call: NA
v_call: TRBV10-3
j_call: TRBJ2-3
cdr3_length: 13
cdr3_nt: TGTGCCATCAGGGGAGCTAGCACAGATACGCAGTATTTT
cdr3_aa: CAIRGASTDTQYF

clone_size: once
d_call: TRBD2
v_call: TRBV5-1
j_call: TRBJ2-7
cdr3_length: 17
cdr3_nt: TGCGCCAGCAGCTTGGTCGCTAGCGGGAGTGTCCCCTACGAGCAGTACTTC
cdr3_aa: CASSLVASGSVPYEQYF

clone_size: NA
d_call: NA
v_call: TRBV2
j_call: TRBJ1-1
cdr3_length: 15
cdr3_nt: TGTGCCAGCGGCCCCTGGGGCAGCTGGAACACTGAAGCTTTCTTT
cdr3_aa: CASGPWGSWNTEAFF

clone_size: NA
d_call: NA
v_call: TRBV7-9
j_call: TRBJ1-3
cdr3_length: 14
cdr3_nt: TGTGCCAGCAGCTTAGCAGGGGATGGAAACACCATATATTTT
cdr3_aa: CASSLAGDGNTIYF

clone_size: NA
d_call: NA
v_call: TRBV9
j_call: TRBJ2-3
cdr3_length: 16
cdr3_nt: TGTGCCAGCAGCGTCCTCGGGGGGCCCCACACAGATACGCAGTATTTT
cdr3_aa: CASSVLGGPHTDTQYF

clone_size: NA
d_call: TRBD1
v_call: TRBV5-6
j_call: TRBJ1-5
cdr3_length: 14
cdr3_nt: TGTGCCAGCAGCACAGGGGGCGCGTCTCAGCCCCAGCATTTT
cdr3_aa: CASSTGGASQPQHF

clone_size: once
d_call: TRBD2
v_call: TRBV6-5
j_call: TRBJ2-7
cdr3_length: 15
cdr3_nt: TGTGCCAGCAGTTTAGGCGGGGGGCCTTCCTACGAGCAGTACTTC
cdr3_aa: CASSLGGGPSYEQYF

clone_size: NA
d_call: NA
v_call: TRBV27
j_call: TRBJ1-6
cdr3_length: 16
cdr3_nt: TGTGCCAGCAGTCCGGCGGGTAACTCCTATAATTCACCCCTCCACTTT
cdr3_aa: CASSPAGNSYNSPLHF

clone_size: NA
d_call: NA
v_call: TRBV6-5
j_call: TRBJ1-1
cdr3_length: 13
cdr3_nt: TGTGCCAGCAACCCGTGGGGGCGCACTGAAGCTTTCTTT
cdr3_aa: CASNPWGRTEAFF

clone_size: NA
d_call: TRBD2
v_call: TRBV9
j_call: TRBJ2-1
cdr3_length: 15
cdr3_nt: TGTGCCAGCAGCGTAGGCGGGACTAGCTTCAATGAGCAGTTCTTC
cdr3_aa: CASSVGGTSFNEQFF

clone_size: NA
d_call: TRBD1
v_call: TRBV11-2
j_call: TRBJ2-7
cdr3_length: 16
cdr3_nt: TGTGCCAGCAGCTTAGGTACCGGGACAGATTCCTACGAGCAGTACTTC
cdr3_aa: CASSLGTGTDSYEQYF

clone_size: NA
d_call: NA
v_call: TRBV28
j_call: TRBJ2-7
cdr3_length: 13
cdr3_nt: TGTGCCAGCATAGAGGGAGTGGGATACGAGCAGTACTTC
cdr3_aa: CASIEGVGYEQYF

clone_size: NA
d_call: NA
v_call: TRBV6-4
j_call: TRBJ2-2
cdr3_length: 14
cdr3_nt: TGTGCCAGCAGGATCGACAGTTACACCGGGGAGCTGTTTTTT
cdr3_aa: CASRIDSYTGELFF

clone_size: NA
d_call: NA
v_call: TRBV25-1
j_call: TRBJ1-5
cdr3_length: 15
cdr3_nt: TGTGCCAGCAGTGCATCTCGCGGGGGGAATCAGCCCCAGCATTTT
cdr3_aa: CASSASRGGNQPQHF

clone_size: few
d_call: TRBD2
v_call: TRBV7-2
j_call: TRBJ2-5
cdr3_length: 13
cdr3_nt: TGTGCCAGCAGCTTAGCTCCTAGCGGGACCCAGTACTTC
cdr3_aa: CASSLAPSGTQYF

clone_size: NA
d_call: TRBD1
v_call: TRBV5-1
j_call: TRBJ1-4
cdr3_length: 17
cdr3_nt: TGCGCCAGCAGCTTGGATCCAGGGGGCTCAACTAATGAAAAACTGTTTTTT
cdr3_aa: CASSLDPGGSTNEKLFF

clone_size: NA
d_call: TRBD2
v_call: TRBV11-3
j_call: TRBJ2-7
cdr3_length: 16
cdr3_nt: TGTGCCAGCAGCTTACTTCCAGCGGGAGGGCCCTCCGAGCAGTACTTC
cdr3_aa: CASSLLPAGGPSEQYF

clone_size: NA
d_call: TRBD2
v_call: TRBV30
j_call: TRBJ2-2
cdr3_length: 18
cdr3_nt: TGTGCCTGGAGATCTGGCTCTTCAGGGACTAGCGGGAGAAGGGAGCTGTTTTTT
cdr3_aa: CAWRSGSSGTSGRRELFF

clone_size: NA
d_call: TRBD2
v_call: TRBV4-2
j_call: TRBJ2-1
cdr3_length: 15
cdr3_nt: TGTGCCAGCAGCCAAGGAGCGGGAGTCGGCAATGAGCAGTTCTTC
cdr3_aa: CASSQGAGVGNEQFF